This TCR beta chain was retrieved from a study of early T cells in non-severe SARS-CoV-2 infection (dated by TCRdb to the early 2020s). Context from the whole study: TCR sequencing used bulk RNA from unsorted whole blood, so alpha and beta chains could not be paired. What the work shows at the level of the full study, not this receptor alone: Matching against VDJdb was skewed toward anti-spike CD8 responses, likely underestimated virus-specific expansions, and missed private and CD4 specificities.

This was a case-control study nested in a cohort of healthcare workers in London, UK, who had nasopharyngeal swab PCR tests and blood samples taken every week. Healthcare workers were recruited between 23 and 31 March 2020, during the week of the UK lockdown, and were followed weekly for up to about 16 weeks. As regards this clonotype: Its antigen remains undetermined. No much larger clone is present one base from it, and per-base qualities are unavailable.

The CDR3 contains 13 residues, cysteine and phenylalanine counted. This entry keeps only the CDR3 DNA: 39 bases, framed from base 1. For CDR1 and CDR2, the germline V gene lists MDHEN and SYDVKM. V was cut back by 3 bases and J by 6 bases, leaving a gap of 9 bases between them. Library generation was performed with 5' RACE. Data came from a NextSeq 500. To correct for sequencing error and PCR bias, the TCR library protocol tagged individual cDNA molecules with unique molecular identifiers. Both TCR alpha and beta chains were sequenced, and tight co-correlation was observed between alpha and beta sequence abundances in each sample. The original methods were these. V gene, J gene and CDR3 annotation of TCR sequences was performed with Decombinator V4. Expanded TCRs were defined as changing significantly between any two time points under a Poisson model with p below 0.0001. TCR abundances were normalised to the total number of TCRs sequenced per sample and were expressed as counts per million. TRAV1-2 paired with TRAJ12, TRAJ20 or TRAJ33 defined MAIT TCRs, while TRAV10 paired with TRAJ18 defined iNKT TCRs. VDJdb, accessed 1 November 2021, was searched for CMV, EBV and SARS-CoV-2 annotated TCRs, excluding TCRs annotated for multiple antigens. TCRdb trimmed public reads at Q25 via fastp, called clones via MiXCR and kept in-frame beta chains. Each record represents a unique CDR3 protein, reported with the most common genes and DNA among its rows. TCRdb's processing, not the authors' own work, is the source of the V and J calls. This sample is represented by about 90,000 distinct CDR3 sequences; approximately 12% of them were singletons. Around 4.3% of the sample rests with the top ten.

The receptor's source is an adult who was a healthcare worker with PCR-confirmed SARS-CoV-2 infection or an uninfected control (not recorded which). The receptor chain draws on TRBV28 and TRBJ2-1, and TRBD2 may be the D gene, going by 6 matching bases. The sample in question was whole blood, obtained at baseline. This receptor has the CDR3 CASSLDGGNEQFF. The nucleotide sequence is TGTGCCAGCAGTTTGGACGGGGGCAATGAGCAGTTCTTC.